This passage covers 11 T cell receptor beta chains from one sample sequenced in a study of T cell responses to AZD1222 COVID-19 vaccine (dated by TCRdb to about 2021). The receptor library was made with the immunoSEQ multiplex PCR assay. TCRdb obtained this table from immuneACCESS and retained in-frame rearrangements with V and J assigned. These tables miss some clones; where compared with another copy, unresolved V genes account for less than half of the shortfall, and the remainder is unexplained. The sample table holds 150,000 or so clones, of which about 88% were seen once. Around 4.9% of the sample belongs to the ten largest clones. The time point label corresponds to: baseline before first vaccination. The sample consisted of peripheral blood, taken on day 0 of AZD1222 vaccination. These receptors were taken from an adult in good health.

The count of this clone is one. This chain joins TRBV5-6 and TRBJ1-2; maybe TRBD1 (5 bases). The V gene lost 4 bases and the J gene lost 12 bases, with 16 bases spanning the gap. The CDR3 is 12 amino acids. Germline assignment: CDR1 SGHDT and CDR2 YYEEEE. Here the CDR3 DNA reads TGTGCCAGCAGCCCCAATCGGGGGGGTAACACCTTC. Amino acids: CASSPNRGGNTF.

V usage is TRBV18 and J usage is TRBJ2-2; D gene unclear. V was clipped by 2 bases and J by 4 bases, with 14 bases between them. The CDR3 covers 16 residues. Germline V gene data show CDR1 as KGHSH and CDR2 as LQKENI. CDR3 sequence reads: CASSPNPGRGTGELFF. The CDR3 DNA reads as TGTGCCAGCTCACCAAACCCGGGCCGCGGCACCGGGGAGCTGTTTTTT. The variable domain in full, with the rest retrieved from reference TRBV18 and TRBJ2-2, is NAGVMQNPRHLVRRRGQEARLRCSPMKGHSHVYWYRQLPEEGLKFMVYLQKENIIDESGMPKERFSAEFPKEGPSILRIQQVVRGDSAAYFCASSPNPGRGTGELFFGEGSRLTVL.

This clone appeared a few times. This sequence joins TRBV7-9 and TRBJ1-5, with a weak D call TRBD1 (5 bases). This CDR3 is built from 15 residues. V lost 5 bases and J lost 4, with 15 bases in between. Germline V gives CDR1 SEHNR, CDR2 FQNEAQ (reference sequence). The CDR3 DNA follows: TGTGCCAGCAGCGGTACAGGACCGGGGAATCAGCCCCAGCATTTT. This sequence encodes CASSGTGPGNQPQHF. Complete variable domain (other parts from reference TRBV7-9 and TRBJ1-5): DTGVSQNPRHKITKRGQNVTFRCDPISEHNRLYWYRQTLGQGPEFLTYFQNEAQLEKSRLLSDRFSAERPKGSFSTLEIQRTEQGDSAMYLCASSGTGPGNQPQHFGDGTRLSIL.

The V call is TRBV7-2, the J call TRBJ1-6; D unresolved. The V end lost 2 bases, the J end lost 2 bases, and 10 bases lay between the germline ends. This CDR3 is 16 amino acids long. Germline CDR1 reads SGHTA; CDR2 reads FQGNSA. CDR3 amino acids: CASSLIPGTYNSPLHF. DNA for the CDR3: TGTGCCAGCAGCTTAATTCCCGGCACCTATAATTCACCCCTCCACTTT.

The chain links TRBV5-5 to TRBJ1-5; D perhaps matches TRBD1 (5 bases). CDR3 length: 16 amino acids. The germline CDR1 and CDR2 sequences are SGHKS and YYEKEE (reference sequence). Trimming cost V 4 bases and J 1 base, with 15 bases left between them. The CDR3 here is CASSAGARSSNQPQHF. CDR3 nucleotides: TGTGCCAGCAGCGCCGGGGCCCGATCAAGCAATCAGCCCCAGCATTTT.

CDR3 in amino acids: CASSPRTGGLTGTEAFF. CDR3 nucleotides: TGTGCCAGTAGCCCCAGGACAGGGGGCCTCACGGGCACTGAAGCTTTCTTT. The chain joins TRBV19 to TRBJ1-1, with 11 bases matching TRBD1. V lost 6 bases to trimming and J lost 4 bases; unmatched junction nucleotides: 13. The CDR3 contains 17 residues. Germline loops: CDR1 LNHDA, CDR2 SQIVND (reference sequence).

V usage is TRBV18 and J usage is TRBJ1-3; weak D call: TRBD1 (5 bases). This CDR3 has 15 amino acids. V lost 3 bases to trimming and J lost 7 bases, with 16 bases between them. CDR1 and CDR2 (germline): KGHSH, LQKENI. The DNA of the CDR3 is TGTGCCAGCTCACCGCGGGGCGCGAGTTGGAACACCATATATTTT. This codes for CASSPRGASWNTIYF.

The rearrangement uses TRBV4-1 and TRBJ2-2, with TRBD2 matching over 7 bases. After removal of 3 bases from V and 4 bases from J, the junction contained 11 bases not matched to a gene. This CDR3 is 17 amino acids long. The germline gives CDR1 MGHRA, CDR2 YSYEKL. CDR3 amino acids: CASSHPRAGDSTGELFF. CDR3 sequence (DNA): TGCGCCAGCAGCCACCCCAGGGCGGGAGACAGCACCGGGGAGCTGTTTTTT.

V usage is TRBV10-3 and J usage is TRBJ1-1; 7 nucleotides agree with TRBD1. The CDR3 runs 15 residues. V lost 4 bases to trimming and J lost 0 bases; unmatched junction nucleotides: 5. The germline CDR1 and CDR2 sequences are ENHRY and SYGVKD. The CDR3 sequence: CAISGRTGMNTEAFF. The DNA for the CDR3 is TGTGCCATCAGTGGGAGGACAGGAATGAACACTGAAGCTTTCTTT.

V and J are TRBV6-5 and TRBJ2-5, with D hard to call. CDR3 length: 14 amino acids. The V gene lost 4 bases and the J gene lost 1 base, with 10 bases spanning the gap. Per the germline V gene, CDR1 is MNHEY and CDR2 is SVGAGI. The CDR3 sequence: CASSSLTRQETQYF. DNA of the CDR3: TGTGCCAGCAGTTCTTTAACACGCCAAGAGACCCAGTACTTC.

V usage is TRBV3-1 (or the pseudogene TRBV3-2) and J usage is TRBJ1-1; D might be TRBD1 (5 bases). The germline CDR1 and CDR2 sequences are LGHDT and YNNKEL (reference sequence). The V end lost 4 bases, the J end lost 10 bases, and 19 bases lay between the germline ends. The CDR3 contains 14 residues. The DNA of the CDR3 is TGTGCCAGCAGCCTCGGACGGCAGGGAGGGAGAGCTTTCTTT. Encoded protein: CASSLGRQGGRAFF.